Each of the 21 T cell receptor beta chains below was sequenced from the same sample in a study of control samples from healthy donors and cancer patients (dated by TCRdb to 2020 to 2021). The receptor library was made with the immunoSEQ multiplex PCR assay. TCRdb obtained this table from immuneACCESS and retained in-frame rearrangements with V and J assigned. These tables miss some clones; where compared with another copy, unresolved V genes account for less than half of the shortfall, and the remainder is unexplained. Counted in this sample were 200,000 or so clones; around 94% of them appeared once. Clones ranked in the top ten supply about 1.6% of the sample. The sample taken for sequencing was blood. These receptors all stem from a man aged 45-65 years in good health.

The J gene is TRBJ1-2, the V gene TRBV28, with 7 nucleotides matching TRBD1. CDR3 length: 15 residues. J gave up 0 bases and V 3 bases, and 4 bases lay outside the gene matches. The V gene's germline CDR1 is MDHEN and CDR2 SYDVKM. The CDR3 DNA sequence: TGTGCCAGCAGTTTTTACAGGGGAGCTAACTATGGCTACACCTTC. Its translation is CASSFYRGANYGYTF.

The chain joins TRBV5-4 to TRBJ1-1; 8 bases line up with TRBD1. CDR1 and CDR2 from the germline V gene are SGHNT and YYREEE (reference sequence). This CDR3 region has 15 residues. The V gene end was trimmed by 4 bases and the J gene end by 1 base; junction bases not matched to a gene: 6. CDR3 amino acids: CASSGPGQANTEAFF. As DNA, the CDR3 is TGTGCCAGCAGCGGGCCGGGACAGGCGAACACTGAAGCTTTCTTT.

J is TRBJ1-4 and V is TRBV19; no clear D. The V end lost 6 bases, the J end lost 0 bases, and 8 bases lay between the germline ends. CDR1 and CDR2 (germline): LNHDA, SQIVND (reference sequence). The CDR3 contains 14 residues. CDR3 residues: CASSRHPTNEKLFF. In nucleotides, the CDR3 is TGTGCCAGTAGCCGACATCCAACTAATGAAAAACTGTTTTTT.

The chain carries TRBV18 and TRBJ2-1, with D unclear. The germline CDR1 and CDR2 sequences are KGHSH and LQKENI. The CDR3 loop spans 12 amino acids. V lost 6 bases and J lost 7, with 10 bases in between. CDR3 bases: TGTGCCAGCTCCCCGAGGTGGAATGAGCAGTTCTTC. It encodes CASSPRWNEQFF.

The chain recombines TRBV18 with TRBJ2-3; 7 nucleotides match TRBD1. V dropped 6 bases and J dropped 3; count of bases not matched to a gene: 9. This CDR3 has 15 residues. CDR1 is KGHSH, CDR2 LQKENI, per germline. For the CDR3, the DNA is TGTGCCAGCTCCAAACCAGGGGGAAAGACAGATACGCAGTATTTT. This sequence encodes CASSKPGGKTDTQYF.

J is TRBJ1-4 and V is TRBV28; 7 bases are shared with TRBD1. J lost 10 bases, V lost 2 bases, and 1 base had no gene match. The CDR3 has 12 amino acids. Germline V lookup: CDR1 MDHEN, CDR2 SYDVKM. This CDR3 is CASSLQGGKLFF. For the CDR3, the DNA is TGTGCCAGCAGTTTACAGGGGGGAAAACTGTTTTTT.

The V and J genes are TRBV9 and TRBJ2-7; D possibly corresponds to TRBD1 (6 bases). In germline, CDR1 is SGDLS, CDR2 YYNGEE. Trimming shortened V by 3 bases and J by 1 base, and 14 bases separated the two germline ends. There are 15 residues in the CDR3. The CDR3 DNA reads TGTGCCAGCAGCGGAGGGGGAGCTGGTTCCTACGAGCAGTACTTC. It translates to CASSGGGAGSYEQYF. Supplemented by reference TRBV9 and TRBJ2-7, the full variable domain reads DSGVTQTPKHLITATGQRVTLRCSPRSGDLSVYWYQQSLDQGLQFLIQYYNGEERAKGNILERFSAQQFPDLHSELNLSSLELGDSALYFCASSGGGAGSYEQYFGPGTRLTVT.

The chain uses TRBV12-3 or TRBV12-4 and TRBJ1-2; D not resolved. With 11 bases removed from V and 5 bases from J, the gap between germline ends came to 12 bases. The CDR3 loop spans 11 amino acids. CDR3 region: CAEKGPYGYTF. CDR3 DNA sequence: TGTGCCGAAAAAGGGCCATATGGCTACACCTTC.

CDR3 amino acids: CASSQDRGQTYEQYF. The CDR3 DNA reads TGCGCCAGCAGCCAAGATCGGGGACAAACCTACGAGCAGTACTTC. The V and J genes are TRBV4-1 and TRBJ2-7; perhaps TRBD1 as D (6 bases). The CDR3 is made up of 15 amino acids. Per germline, CDR1 MGHRA and CDR2 YSYEKL. V was trimmed by 0 bases and J by 2 bases, leaving 11 bases between them.

This rearrangement joins TRBV5-5 to TRBJ1-5, with unresolved D. This CDR3 region has 17 residues. Between the trimmed V and J ends, which lost 0 bases and 0 bases, there was a span of 13 bases. CDR1 and CDR2 (germline): SGHKS, YYEKEE (reference sequence). CDR3 DNA: TGTGCCAGCAGCTTGGGGCCGACTGACATTAGCAATCAGCCCCAGCATTTT. Its translation: CASSLGPTDISNQPQHF.

The CDR3 region is CASSLGTKTQYF. The CDR3 coding sequence is TGTGCCAGCAGTTTGGGGACGAAGACCCAGTACTTC. V is TRBV28 and J is TRBJ2-5, with D perhaps matching TRBD1 or TRBD2 (5 bases each). Trimming stripped 3 bases from V and 6 bases from J, with 8 bases between. The germline gives CDR1 MDHEN, CDR2 SYDVKM. This CDR3 region has 12 residues.

This sequence joins TRBV5-6 and TRBJ2-5; 10 bases line up with TRBD1. Germline CDR1 and CDR2: SGHDT and YYEEEE. This CDR3 has 18 amino acids. V was pared by 4 bases and J by 4 bases, with 16 bases of the junction left unmatched. CDR3 region: CASSRRITGTGVGETQYF. The CDR3 DNA reads as TGTGCCAGCAGCAGAAGAATAACCGGGACAGGGGTGGGAGAGACCCAGTACTTC.

The chain is built from TRBV15 and TRBJ2-2, with TRBD2 matching over 7 bases. CDR3 length: 16 residues. J gave up 6 bases and V 3 bases, and 10 bases lay outside the gene matches. Germline V CDR1 and CDR2: LNHNV, YYDKDF (reference sequence). The CDR3 protein is CATSRQGGVGAGELFF. CDR3 in DNA: TGTGCCACCAGCAGGCAGGGAGGGGTGGGCGCCGGGGAGCTGTTTTTT.

The rearrangement links TRBV6-1 to TRBJ1-1; D may be TRBD1 (6 bases). Trimming left V 2 bases short and J 4 bases short, with 14 bases between. Germline V lookup: CDR1 MNHNS, CDR2 SASEGT. This CDR3 is 15 amino acids long. CDR3 DNA: TGTGCCAGCAGTGAATATGGGGGGCAGGTCACTGAAGCTTTCTTT. This gives the protein CASSEYGGQVTEAFF.

The chain has TRBV18 and TRBJ2-3; maybe TRBD1 (6 bases). CDR3 length equals 18 residues. CDR1 and CDR2 from the germline V gene are KGHSH and LQKENI. The V end was cut by 3 bases, the J end by 4 bases, with 23 bases between. The CDR3 spells CASSPAGATEGWADTQYF. CDR3 nucleotides: TGTGCCAGCTCACCGGCAGGGGCGACTGAGGGATGGGCAGATACGCAGTATTTT.

The CDR3 nucleotides are TGTGCCTGGATTATTACCGGGTCCTATGTAGGCGGCTACACCTTC. It yields the protein CAWIITGSYVGGYTF. The chain recombines TRBV30 with TRBJ1-2; D call uncertain. CDR3 length equals 15 residues. The germline gives CDR1 GTSNPN, CDR2 SVGIG (reference sequence). Trimming shortened V by 4 bases and J by 8 bases, and 23 bases separated the two germline ends.

V is TRBV6-2 or TRBV6-3 and J is TRBJ2-5; 11 positions match TRBD2. V lost 1 base and J lost 7; bases outside the gene matches: 11. The CDR3 consists of 17 residues. Germline V gene sequence: CDR1 MNHEY, CDR2 SVGEGT. CDR3 coding DNA: TGTGCCAGCAGTTACTGGACCGATACTAGCGGGGGCCTGACCCAGTACTTC. Its translation is CASSYWTDTSGGLTQYF.

The V and J genes are TRBV7-2 and TRBJ2-3; 12 bases fit TRBD2. Germline V gives CDR1 SGHTA, CDR2 FQGNSA. The V segment lost 7 bases and the J segment 3 bases; nucleotides outside the gene matches: 5. The CDR3 is 15 amino acids. The DNA of the CDR3 is TGTGCCAGCATGTCTAGCGGGGGGGCAACAGATACGCAGTATTTT. This codes for CASMSSGGATDTQYF.

The CDR3 reads CASSPSEDEQYF. The CDR3 bases are TGTGCCAGCTCACCCTCTGAGGACGAGCAGTACTTC. The chain uses TRBV18 and TRBJ2-7; no clear D gene. V was trimmed by 3 bases and J by 5 bases, leaving 8 bases between them. Germline values: CDR1 KGHSH, CDR2 LQKENI. This CDR3 region has 12 residues. Drawing the rest from reference TRBV18 and TRBJ2-7, the complete variable domain is NAGVMQNPRHLVRRRGQEARLRCSPMKGHSHVYWYRQLPEEGLKFMVYLQKENIIDESGMPKERFSAEFPKEGPSILRIQQVVRGDSAAYFCASSPSEDEQYFGPGTRLTVT.

Turning to this clone: The same CDR3 is also encoded by other DNA sequences in this sample. The V and J genes are TRBV5-1 and TRBJ2-1, with D unclear. The germline gives CDR1 SGHRS, CDR2 YFSETQ. This CDR3 is built from 14 residues. V was cut by 0 bases and J by 7 bases, with 11 bases left in between. CDR3 nucleotide sequence: TGCGCCAGCAGCTTGGGTTCTTTGGGGAATGAGCAGTTCTTC. Translation gives CASSLGSLGNEQFF.

The chain couples TRBV2 to TRBJ1-5; D remains unclear. The CDR3 length is 17 residues. Germline V gene data show CDR1 as SNHLY and CDR2 as FYNNEI. Trimming took 6 bases from V and 2 from J, leaving 20 bases between them. The CDR3 region has the DNA TGTGCCAGCAGCCAAAACCCTCCCCCTGGGGGCAATCAGCCCCAGCATTTT. Encoded protein: CASSQNPPPGGNQPQHF.